This TCR beta chain was observed in a study of T-cell reconstitution after alpha-beta-depleted transplantation in children. Germline V gene sequence: CDR1 KGHDR, CDR2 SFDVKD. Between the trimmed V and J ends, which lost 5 bases and 3 bases, there was a span of 14 bases. The CDR3 has 15 amino acids. This clonotype was seen more than once but under ten times. Unique molecular identifiers were incorporated into the prepared TCRbeta library. TCRdb passed the PCR reads through MiXCR, listing each CDR3 protein once. The sample lists hundreds of thousands of distinct CDR3 sequences; roughly 17% were seen once.

The sequence derives from a human donor who donated a stem cell graft to a child with acute myeloid leukemia. This rearrangement joins TRBV24-1 to TRBJ2-3; unclear D gene. This specimen consisted of PBMCs from the stem cell graft donor, obtained from the stem cell graft. The CDR3 sequence: CATSGPSIETDTQYF. The DNA for the CDR3 is TGTGCCACCAGTGGGCCCAGCATAGAGACAGATACGCAGTATTTT.